The TCR beta chain under discussion was sequenced for a study of cytomegalovirus exposure and HLA in healthy donors. As concerns this clone: As yet, its antigen is unknown.

The PCR ran on 60 Vbeta and 13 Jbeta primers. Sequencing was performed with immunoSEQ multiplex PCR; in TCRdb, only in-frame clones are kept and a portion is missing. This table has about 150,000 clones, approximately 71% appearing once. The germline CDR1 and CDR2 sequences are ENHRY and SYGVKD. This CDR3 region has 12 residues. V lost 8 bases and J 7 bases, leaving 15 bases between the germline ends. Study-wide findings and caveats: Rarity characterized most TCR sequences, yet some public TCRs appeared in many donors. In vitro data verified three CMV-associated chains as specific for CMV antigens. Per a later analysis, HLA-associated TCR beta chains showed more clonal expansion than other, equally common TCR beta chains. Data from an earlier analysis indicated that most TCR beta V segments were productive either about 90% or about 30% of the time.

This TCR derives from a man between 25 and 39 years old in good health and CMV-seronegative. Sample: PBMCs. This chain links TRBV10-3 with TRBJ2-7; D is unresolved. The CDR3, as DNA: TGTGCCATCCGGCTAGACTTAGGTGAGCAGTACTTC. Its protein is CAIRLDLGEQYF.